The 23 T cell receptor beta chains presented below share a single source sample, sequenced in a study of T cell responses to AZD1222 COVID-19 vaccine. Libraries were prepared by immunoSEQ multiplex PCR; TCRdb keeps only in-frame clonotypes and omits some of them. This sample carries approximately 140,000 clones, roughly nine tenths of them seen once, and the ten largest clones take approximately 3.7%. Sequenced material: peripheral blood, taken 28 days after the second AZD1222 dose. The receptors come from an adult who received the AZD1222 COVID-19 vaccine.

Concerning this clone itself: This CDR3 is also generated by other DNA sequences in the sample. The CDR3, as DNA: TGTGCCACCAGCAGGGTGCGAAACTATGGCTACACCTTC. This encodes CATSRVRNYGYTF. The chain joins TRBV15 to TRBJ1-2; the D is unclear. Germline assignment: CDR1 LNHNV and CDR2 YYDKDF (reference sequence). The CDR3 consists of 13 residues. V was shortened by 3 bases and J by 2 bases, with 7 bases between the two germline ends.

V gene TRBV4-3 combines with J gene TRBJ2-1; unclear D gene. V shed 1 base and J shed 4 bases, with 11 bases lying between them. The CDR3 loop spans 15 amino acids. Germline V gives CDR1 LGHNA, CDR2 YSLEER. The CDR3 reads CASSQGYKPYNEQFF. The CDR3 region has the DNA TGCGCCAGCAGCCAAGGGTATAAACCGTACAATGAGCAGTTCTTC.

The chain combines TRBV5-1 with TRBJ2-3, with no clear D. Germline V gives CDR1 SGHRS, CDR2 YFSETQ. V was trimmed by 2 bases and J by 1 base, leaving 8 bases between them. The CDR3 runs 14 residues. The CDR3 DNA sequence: TGCGCCAGCAGCTTCCCTCAGGGCACAGATACGCAGTATTTT. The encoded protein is CASSFPQGTDTQYF.

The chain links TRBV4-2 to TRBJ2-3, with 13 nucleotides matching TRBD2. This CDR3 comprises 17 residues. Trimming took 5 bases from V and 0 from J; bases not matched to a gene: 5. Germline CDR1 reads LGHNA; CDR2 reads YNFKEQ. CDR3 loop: CASSAGTSGTSTDTQYF. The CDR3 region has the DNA TGTGCCAGCAGCGCCGGGACTAGCGGGACTAGCACAGATACGCAGTATTTT.

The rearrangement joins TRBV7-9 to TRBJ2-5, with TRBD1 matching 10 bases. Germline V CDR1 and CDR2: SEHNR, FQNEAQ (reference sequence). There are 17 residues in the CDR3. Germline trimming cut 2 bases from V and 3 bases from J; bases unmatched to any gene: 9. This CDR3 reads CASSLIRGQGVKETQYF. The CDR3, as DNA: TGTGCCAGCAGCTTAATTAGAGGACAGGGGGTGAAAGAGACCCAGTACTTC.

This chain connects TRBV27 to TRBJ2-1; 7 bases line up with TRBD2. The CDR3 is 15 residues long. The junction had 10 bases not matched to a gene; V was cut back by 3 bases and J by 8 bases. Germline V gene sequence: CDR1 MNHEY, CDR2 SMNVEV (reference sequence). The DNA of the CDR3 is TGTGCCAGCAGTTTTTACCAGCGGGGAGGGGATGAGCAGTTCTTC. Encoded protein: CASSFYQRGGDEQFF.

The DNA of the CDR3 is TGTGCCAGTAGTATAGGACAGCCTAATCAGCCCCAGCATTTT. Its protein product is CASSIGQPNQPQHF. The chain combines TRBV19 with TRBJ1-5, with D possibly matching TRBD1 (5 bases). V gave up 1 base and J gave up 4 bases, with 8 bases separating them. Germline values: CDR1 LNHDA, CDR2 SQIVND (reference sequence). The CDR3 has 14 amino acids.

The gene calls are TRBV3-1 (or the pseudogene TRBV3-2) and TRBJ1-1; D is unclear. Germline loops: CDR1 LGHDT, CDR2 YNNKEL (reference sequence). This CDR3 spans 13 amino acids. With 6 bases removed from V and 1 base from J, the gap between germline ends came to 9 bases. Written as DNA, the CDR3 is TGTGCCAGCAGTCCAAACAGGAACACTGAAGCTTTCTTT. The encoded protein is CASSPNRNTEAFF.

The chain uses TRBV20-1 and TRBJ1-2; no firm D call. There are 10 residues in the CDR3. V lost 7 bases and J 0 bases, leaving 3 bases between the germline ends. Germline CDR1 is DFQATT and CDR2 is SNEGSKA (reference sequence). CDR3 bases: TGCAGTGGTACTAACTATGGCTACACCTTC. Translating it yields CSGTNYGYTF.

The CDR3 DNA reads as TGCGCCAGCGCCGATCCCTCCGGGGATTCCTACGAGCAGTACTTC. Its translation is CASADPSGDSYEQYF. The chain couples TRBV5-1 to TRBJ2-7; D might be TRBD2 (5 bases). The CDR3 loop spans 15 amino acids. With 7 bases removed from V and 1 base from J, the gap between germline ends came to 18 bases. Germline values: CDR1 SGHRS, CDR2 YFSETQ.

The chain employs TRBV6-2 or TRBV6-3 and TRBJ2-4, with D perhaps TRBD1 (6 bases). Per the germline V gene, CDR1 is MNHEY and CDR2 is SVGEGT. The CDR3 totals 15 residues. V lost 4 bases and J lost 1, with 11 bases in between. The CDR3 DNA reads TGTGCCAGCAGTTCTACAGGGCCGGCCAAAAACATTCAGTACTTC. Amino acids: CASSSTGPAKNIQYF.

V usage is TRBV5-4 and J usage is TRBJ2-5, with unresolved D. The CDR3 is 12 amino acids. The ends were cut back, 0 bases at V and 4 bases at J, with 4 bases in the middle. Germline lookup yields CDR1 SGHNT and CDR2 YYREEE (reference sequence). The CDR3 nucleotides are TGTGCCAGCAGCTTGGGCACAGAGACCCAGTACTTC. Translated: CASSLGTETQYF.

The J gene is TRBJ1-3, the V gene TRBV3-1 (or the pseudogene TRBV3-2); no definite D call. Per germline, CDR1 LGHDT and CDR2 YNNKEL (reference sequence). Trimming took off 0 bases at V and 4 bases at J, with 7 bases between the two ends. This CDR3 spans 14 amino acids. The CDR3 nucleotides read TGTGCCAGCAGCCAAGATCCGAACGGAAACACCATATATTTT. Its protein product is CASSQDPNGNTIYF.

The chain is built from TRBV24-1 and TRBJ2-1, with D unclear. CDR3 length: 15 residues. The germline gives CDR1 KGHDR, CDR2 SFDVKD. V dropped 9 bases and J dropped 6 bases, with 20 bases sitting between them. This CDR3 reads CATAPWQANSNEQFF. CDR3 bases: TGTGCCACCGCTCCGTGGCAGGCCAACTCCAATGAGCAGTTCTTC.

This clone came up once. The chain's CDR3 is CASSPLAGSYEQYF. The DNA of the CDR3 is TGTGCCAGCAGCCCTCTAGCGGGGTCCTACGAGCAGTACTTC. This sequence joins TRBV3-1 (or the pseudogene TRBV3-2) and TRBJ2-7, with TRBD2 identical over 9 bases. CDR1 LGHDT and CDR2 YNNKEL come from the germline V gene (reference sequence). The junction had 2 bases not matched to a gene; V was cut back by 4 bases and J by 1 base. The CDR3 contains 14 residues.

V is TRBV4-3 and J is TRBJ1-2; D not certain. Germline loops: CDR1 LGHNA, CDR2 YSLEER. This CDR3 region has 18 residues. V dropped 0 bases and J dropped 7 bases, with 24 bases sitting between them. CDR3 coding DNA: TGCGCCAGCAGCCAAGAACCTTTATGGGGAGGGTTCGGATCTGGCTACACCTTC. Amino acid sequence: CASSQEPLWGGFGSGYTF.

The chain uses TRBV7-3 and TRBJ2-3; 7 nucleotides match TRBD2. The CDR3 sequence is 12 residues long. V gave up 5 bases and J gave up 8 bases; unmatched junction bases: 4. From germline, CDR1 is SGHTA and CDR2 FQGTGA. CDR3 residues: CASSPAGTTQYF. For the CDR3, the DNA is TGTGCCAGCAGCCCAGCGGGAACTACGCAGTATTTT.

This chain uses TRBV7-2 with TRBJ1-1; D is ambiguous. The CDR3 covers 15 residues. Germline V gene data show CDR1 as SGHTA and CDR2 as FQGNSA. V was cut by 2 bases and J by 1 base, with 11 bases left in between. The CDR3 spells CASSLPGYRNTEAFF. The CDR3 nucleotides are TGTGCCAGCAGCTTACCCGGGTACCGGAACACTGAAGCTTTCTTT.

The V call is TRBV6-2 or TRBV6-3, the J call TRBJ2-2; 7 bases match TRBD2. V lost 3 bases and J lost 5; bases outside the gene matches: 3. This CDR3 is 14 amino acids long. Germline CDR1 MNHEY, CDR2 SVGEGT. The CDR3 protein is CASSYGGRTGELFF. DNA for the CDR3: TGTGCCAGCAGTTATGGCGGGAGAACCGGGGAGCTGTTTTTT.

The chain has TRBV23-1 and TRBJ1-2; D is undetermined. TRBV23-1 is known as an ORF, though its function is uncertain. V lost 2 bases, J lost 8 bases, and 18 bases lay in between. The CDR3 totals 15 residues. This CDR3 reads CASSQTGLIVCGYTF. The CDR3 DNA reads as TGCGCCAGCAGTCAAACCGGCCTTATTGTATGCGGCTACACCTTC.

CDR3 protein: CASSPGPETEAFF. The CDR3 DNA reads as TGTGCCAGCAGTCCGGGGCCGGAGACTGAAGCTTTCTTT. The chain couples TRBV2 to TRBJ1-1; possible D gene TRBD1, 5 bases. V shed 5 bases and J shed 5 bases, with 12 bases lying between them. CDR3 length equals 13 residues. CDR1 and CDR2 (germline): SNHLY, FYNNEI.

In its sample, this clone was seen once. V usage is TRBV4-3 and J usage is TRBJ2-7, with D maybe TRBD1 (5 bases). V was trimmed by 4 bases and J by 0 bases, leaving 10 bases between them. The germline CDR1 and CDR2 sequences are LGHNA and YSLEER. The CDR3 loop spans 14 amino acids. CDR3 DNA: TGCGCCAGCAGCCTTGACGACAGCTCCTACGAGCAGTACTTC. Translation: CASSLDDSSYEQYF.

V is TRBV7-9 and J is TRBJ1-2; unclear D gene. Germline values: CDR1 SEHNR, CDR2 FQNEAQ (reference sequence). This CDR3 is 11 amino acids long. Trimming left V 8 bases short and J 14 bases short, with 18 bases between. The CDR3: CASGAYVPPTF. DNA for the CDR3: TGTGCCAGCGGCGCTTATGTCCCACCTACCTTC.